Here is one T cell receptor beta chain with its context. This record comes from a study of control samples from healthy donors and cancer patients. Clones were sequenced by immunoSEQ multiplex PCR, and TCRdb holds only the in-frame ones, with some missing. In the table there are about 95,000 clones, about nine tenths of which are singletons. The germline V gene has CDR1 DFQATT and CDR2 SNEGSKA (reference sequence). V lost 6 bases to trimming and J lost 8 bases, with 10 bases between them. The CDR3 length is 11 residues. The chain carries TRBV20-1 and TRBJ1-4; no definite D call. Sequences were obtained from blood. The receptor comes from a woman in her sixties or seventies in good health. The CDR3 nucleotides read TGCAGTGCGAGAATCGGGGAAAAACTGTTTTTT. It encodes CSARIGEKLFF.